Listed here is a single T cell receptor beta chain. The data are from a study of T cell changes during pregnancy in multiple sclerosis. The table came from immunoSEQ multiplex PCR; TCRdb's copy has only in-frame clones and leaves some out. In the table there are fewer than 50,000 clones, 70% to 90% of which are singletons. Trimming cost V 5 bases and J 7 bases, with 5 bases left between them. Germline loops: CDR1 SNHLY, CDR2 FYNNEI. The CDR3 consists of 10 residues. The TCR originated in a female donor with multiple sclerosis, enrolled in a pregnancy study. The chain joins TRBV2 to TRBJ1-2; D unresolved. This specimen was CD8+ T cells from peripheral blood mononuclear cells, taken in the third trimester of pregnancy. The CDR3 protein is CASSPLGYTF. The CDR3 DNA reads as TGTGCCAGCAGTCCTCTTGGCTACACCTTC. Based on the CDR3 plus reference TRBV2 and TRBJ1-2, the full variable domain is EPEVTQTPSHQVTQMGQEVILRCVPISNHLYFYWYRQILGQKVEFLVSFYNNEISEKSEIFDDQFSVERPDGSNFTLKIRSTKLEDSAMYFCASSPLGYTFGSGTRLTVV.